The 16 T cell receptor beta chains given below trace back to one sample, sequenced in a study of blood T cell repertoires in COVID-19 (dated by TCRdb to 2020 to 2022). Library preparation used the immunoSEQ multiplex PCR assay. Drawn from immuneACCESS, this table holds only the in-frame rearrangements with V and J called that TCRdb kept. Clones are partly lost; checked studies trace under half to an unresolved V gene and leave the rest unexplained. The sample includes 120,000 to 150,000 clones, with roughly 90% observed a single time. The biggest ten clones account for about 10% of the sample. Sequenced material: peripheral blood. These receptors originate from a man in his forties or fifties with active or convalescent COVID-19.

In this sample, this clone turned up a few times. The V call is TRBV28, the J call TRBJ2-7, with 10 bases identical to TRBD1. This CDR3 comprises 15 residues. The junction had 12 bases not matched to a gene; V was cut back by 6 bases and J by 7 bases. Germline CDR1 MDHEN, CDR2 SYDVKM. The CDR3 coding sequence is TGTGCCAGCAGCCCGCCCCGGGGGACAGGGGAGGAGCAGTACTTC. The encoded protein is CASSPPRGTGEEQYF.

The chain couples TRBV7-3 to TRBJ2-6, with 8 bases matching TRBD2. This CDR3 has 16 amino acids. Looked up from germline, CDR1 is SGHTA and CDR2 is FQGTGA. The V segment lost 3 bases and the J segment 4 bases; nucleotides outside the gene matches: 5. The CDR3 loop is CASSFVGGAGANVLTF. CDR3 sequence (DNA): TGTGCCAGCAGCTTTGTCGGGGGGGCAGGGGCCAACGTCCTGACTTTC.

This clone has just one count. This chain uses TRBV6-5 with TRBJ2-1, with TRBD1 identical over 9 bases. This CDR3 region has 13 residues. V shed 6 bases and J 9 bases; nucleotides not matched to a gene: 6. Germline values: CDR1 MNHEY, CDR2 SVGAGI. The CDR3 is CASSAQGAGEQFF. CDR3 in DNA: TGTGCCAGCAGCGCACAGGGGGCGGGTGAGCAGTTCTTC.

The rearrangement joins TRBV5-1 to TRBJ1-1, with TRBD1 as a possible D gene (5 bases). This CDR3 has 13 amino acids. In germline, CDR1 is SGHRS, CDR2 YFSETQ. Trimming cost V 1 base and J 1 base, with 5 bases left between them. This CDR3 is CASSLTGNTEAFF. In DNA form, the CDR3 reads TGCGCCAGCAGCTTGACAGGGAACACTGAAGCTTTCTTT. Filled out from reference TRBV5-1 and TRBJ1-1, the complete variable domain reads KAGVTQTPRYLIKTRGQQVTLSCSPISGHRSVSWYQQTPGQGLQFLFEYFSETQRNKGNFPGRFSGRQFSNSRSEMNVSTLELGDSALYLCASSLTGNTEAFFGQGTRLTVV.

The chain has TRBV4-2 and TRBJ2-2; the match to TRBD2 covers 16 bases. V shed 6 bases, J shed 4 bases, and the junction held 8 bases outside the gene matches. The germline CDR1 and CDR2 sequences are LGHNA and YNFKEQ. The CDR3 spans 18 residues. CDR3 residues: CASSRQGTSGRVTGELFF. As DNA, the CDR3 is TGTGCCAGCAGTCGACAAGGGACTAGCGGGAGGGTCACCGGGGAGCTGTTTTTT.

In its sample, this clone was seen a few times. The chain uses TRBV24-1 and TRBJ2-7, with 10 bases that match TRBD1. Per the germline V gene, CDR1 is KGHDR and CDR2 is SFDVKD. With 7 bases clipped from V and 1 base from J, the junction kept 6 bases outside the gene matches. The CDR3 sequence is 15 residues long. CDR3 in DNA: TGTGCCACCAGGACAGGGGGCACCCAGTCCTACGAGCAGTACTTC. Translation gives CATRTGGTQSYEQYF.

This chain joins TRBV24-1 and TRBJ2-2, with D uncertain. Trimming left V 0 bases short and J 2 bases short, with 9 bases between. This CDR3 region has 16 residues. The germline CDR1 and CDR2 sequences are KGHDR and SFDVKD. The CDR3 loop is CATSDLQGGNTGELFF. The CDR3 nucleotides are TGTGCCACCAGTGATTTGCAAGGCGGAAACACCGGGGAGCTGTTTTTT.

V and J are TRBV6-6 and TRBJ1-6, with 9 bases aligning to TRBD1. Germline V gives CDR1 MNHNY, CDR2 SVGAGI (reference sequence). This CDR3 spans 16 amino acids. V lost 8 bases and J lost 5; bases outside the gene matches: 10. Here the CDR3 DNA reads TGTGCCAGCCGGGACAGGGTTCATTTCGATAATTCACCCCTCCACTTT. It encodes CASRDRVHFDNSPLHF.

This clone occurred many times. The DNA for the CDR3 is TGTGCCAGCAGCCAAAGACTAGCGGGACAAAACGAGCAGTACTTC. Translation: CASSQRLAGQNEQYF. V usage is TRBV7-9 and J usage is TRBJ2-7; 11 nucleotides match TRBD2. This CDR3 has 15 residues. Unmatched junction bases numbered 8, after V lost 5 bases and J lost 5 bases. From germline, CDR1 is SEHNR and CDR2 FQNEAQ (reference sequence). Based on the CDR3 plus reference TRBV7-9 and TRBJ2-7, the full variable domain is DTGVSQNPRHKITKRGQNVTFRCDPISEHNRLYWYRQTLGQGPEFLTYFQNEAQLEKSRLLSDRFSAERPKGSFSTLEIQRTEQGDSAMYLCASSQRLAGQNEQYFGPGTRLTVT.

The chain is built from TRBV7-9 and TRBJ2-2; 7 bases are shared with TRBD1. V trimming: 4 bases; J trimming: 4 bases; junction bases outside the gene matches: 6. Germline CDR1 reads SEHNR; CDR2 reads FQNEAQ (reference sequence). The CDR3 loop spans 15 amino acids. The chain's CDR3 is CASSSPRDSTGELFF. CDR3 nucleotide sequence: TGTGCCAGCAGCTCGCCTCGGGACAGCACCGGGGAGCTGTTTTTT.

This chain joins TRBV6-5 and TRBJ2-7, with D perhaps matching TRBD2 (5 bases). Germline lookup yields CDR1 MNHEY and CDR2 SVGAGI. The CDR3 extends over 11 amino acids. Trimming took 7 bases from V and 2 from J, leaving 6 bases between them. For the CDR3, the DNA is TGTGCCAGCACGGGGACCTACGAGCAGTACTTC. It encodes CASTGTYEQYF.

This chain connects TRBV27 to TRBJ2-7; 10 bases align to TRBD2. V lost 5 bases to trimming and J lost 6 bases; unmatched junction nucleotides: 10. In germline, CDR1 is MNHEY, CDR2 SMNVEV (reference sequence). The CDR3 has 15 amino acids. The CDR3 spells CASSPRTSGAGEQYF. CDR3 coding DNA: TGTGCCAGCAGTCCTAGGACTAGCGGTGCGGGCGAGCAGTACTTC.

This chain uses TRBV14 with TRBJ1-2, with no clear D. The CDR3 runs to 13 residues. V lost 1 base and J lost 7, with 10 bases in between. Germline V gives CDR1 SGHDN, CDR2 FVKESK. The DNA for the CDR3 is TGTGCCAGCAGCCAAGCGCGGGGAGGTGGCTACACCTTC. Its protein is CASSQARGGGYTF.

This chain connects TRBV4-3 to TRBJ2-2, with 9 bases that match TRBD2. V lost 0 bases, J lost 6 bases, and 2 bases stayed unmatched. CDR1 LGHNA and CDR2 YSLEER come from the germline V gene. This CDR3 spans 15 amino acids. The CDR3 DNA is TGCGCCAGCAGCCAAGATAGACTAGCGGCCGGGGAGCTGTTTTTT. As protein: CASSQDRLAAGELFF.

The V gene is TRBV28, the J gene TRBJ1-5, with 11 bases that match TRBD1. J gave up 0 bases and V 8 bases, and 6 bases lay outside the gene matches. Per germline, CDR1 MDHEN and CDR2 SYDVKM. This CDR3 has 16 amino acids. The CDR3 here is CASVGTGGTSNQPQHF. Written as DNA, the CDR3 is TGTGCCAGCGTGGGGACAGGGGGGACTAGCAATCAGCCCCAGCATTTT. The whole variable domain, filled in from reference TRBV28 and TRBJ1-5, reads DVKVTQSSRYLVKRTGEKVFLECVQDMDHENMFWYRQDPGLGLRLIYFSYDVKMKEKGDIPEGYSVSREKKERFSLILESASTNQTSMYLCASVGTGGTSNQPQHFGDGTRLSIL.

This chain uses TRBV3-1 (or the pseudogene TRBV3-2) with TRBJ1-2; 8 bases match TRBD1. The V and J ends lost 3 bases and 13 bases, in that order; junction bases with no gene match: 4. Germline CDR1 and CDR2: LGHDT and YNNKEL (reference sequence). CDR3 length: 11 residues. The CDR3 loop is CASSHRQGFTF. The CDR3, as DNA: TGTGCCAGCAGCCACAGACAGGGGTTCACCTTC.